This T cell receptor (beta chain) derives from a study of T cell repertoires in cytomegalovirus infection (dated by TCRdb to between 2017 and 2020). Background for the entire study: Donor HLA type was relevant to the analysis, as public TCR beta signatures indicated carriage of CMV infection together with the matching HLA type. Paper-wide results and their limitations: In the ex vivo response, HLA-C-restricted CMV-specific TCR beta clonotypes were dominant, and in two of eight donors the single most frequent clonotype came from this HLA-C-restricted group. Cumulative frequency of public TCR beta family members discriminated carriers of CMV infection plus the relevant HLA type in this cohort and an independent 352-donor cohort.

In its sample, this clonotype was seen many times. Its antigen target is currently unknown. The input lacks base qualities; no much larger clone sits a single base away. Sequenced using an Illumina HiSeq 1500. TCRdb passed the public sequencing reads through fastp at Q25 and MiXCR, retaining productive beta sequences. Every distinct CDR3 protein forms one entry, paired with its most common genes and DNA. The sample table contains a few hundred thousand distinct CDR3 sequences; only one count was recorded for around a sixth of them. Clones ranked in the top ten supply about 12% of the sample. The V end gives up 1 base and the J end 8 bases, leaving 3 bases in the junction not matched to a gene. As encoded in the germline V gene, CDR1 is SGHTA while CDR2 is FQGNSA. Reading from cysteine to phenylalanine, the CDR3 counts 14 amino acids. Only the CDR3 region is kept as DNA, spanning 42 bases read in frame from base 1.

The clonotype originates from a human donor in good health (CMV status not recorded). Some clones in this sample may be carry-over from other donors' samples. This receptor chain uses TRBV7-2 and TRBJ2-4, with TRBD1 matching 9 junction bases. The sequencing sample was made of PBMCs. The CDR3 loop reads CASSLDRGRDIQYF. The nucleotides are TGTGCCAGCAGCTTAGACAGGGGGCGAGACATTCAGTACTTC.